This TCR beta chain was sequenced in a study of blood T cell repertoires in COVID-19. At the level of the study: Acute and convalescent COVID-19 samples came from the United States, Italy and Spain.

In the study's own analysis: From reference gene primer amplification, estimates of nucleated cell counts were derived. The method was immunoSEQ multiplex PCR; TCRdb's version includes in-frame clones alone and lacks a portion of them. V and J calls plus clone size are reproduced from that table; the DNA served to infer D and trimming. Here the sample spans hundreds of thousands of clones, about nine tenths being singletons. Trimming took 0 bases from V and 3 from J, leaving 12 bases between them. Germline values: CDR1 SGHRS, CDR2 YFSETQ. The CDR3 has 15 amino acids. This TCR came from a woman aged 40 to 50 who had recovered from COVID-19. V gene TRBV5-1 combines with J gene TRBJ1-1, with D uncertain. The sequenced material came from peripheral blood. DNA for the CDR3: TGCGCCAGCAGCTTGGAAGCGATGGCTGACACTGAAGCTTTCTTT. It codes for CASSLEAMADTEAFF.